The 17 T cell receptor beta chains reported below all come from one sample, sequenced in a study of cytomegalovirus exposure and HLA in healthy donors (dated by TCRdb to between 2016 and 2019). The library was made by the immunoSEQ multiplex PCR assay. A mixture of 60 forward primers for TCR Vbeta segments and 13 reverse primers for TCR Jbeta segments was used in the multiplex PCR. TCRdb limited this immuneACCESS table to in-frame rearrangements with V and J called. A share of clones is missing; checked studies link under half to unresolved V genes, and the rest is unexplained. A total of under 200,000 clones appear in this sample, 80% to 85% of them only once. The top ten hold 0.38% of the sample. Sequences were obtained from PBMCs. These receptors were taken from a boy aged 2 to 10 in good health and CMV-seronegative.

Here the CDR3 DNA reads TGTGCCAGCAGCCCTACGGGGATGCGGGTGACCCAGAATGAGCAGTTCTTC. This gives the protein CASSPTGMRVTQNEQFF. This chain joins TRBV28 and TRBJ2-1; perhaps TRBD2 as D (5 bases). Germline CDR1 and CDR2: MDHEN and SYDVKM. V was trimmed by 6 bases and J by 7 bases, leaving 25 bases between them. There are 17 residues in the CDR3.

The V gene is TRBV6-5, the J gene TRBJ1-5, with D possibly matching TRBD1 (6 bases). Germline CDR1 is MNHEY and CDR2 is SVGAGI. V lost 5 bases and J 4 bases, leaving 12 bases between the germline ends. The CDR3 length is 14 residues. CDR3 in amino acids: CASSQGHNNQPQHF. For the CDR3, the DNA is TGTGCCAGCAGTCAGGGACACAATAATCAGCCCCAGCATTTT.

The chain uses TRBV30 and TRBJ2-5, with D maybe TRBD1 (7 bases). Germline V gene data show CDR1 as GTSNPN and CDR2 as SVGIG (reference sequence). V gave up 0 bases and J gave up 5 bases, with 13 bases separating them. The CDR3 consists of 14 residues. DNA of the CDR3: TGTGCCTGGAGTGTGGCAGGGGGGCGGGAGACCCAGTACTTC. Protein product: CAWSVAGGRETQYF.

V usage is TRBV10-2 and J usage is TRBJ2-1, with 9 bases lining up with TRBD2. The CDR3 has 16 residues. V was pared by 4 bases and J by 5 bases, with 9 bases of the junction left unmatched. Germline-derived CDR1 and CDR2 are WSHSY and SAAADI. CDR3 amino acids: CASSVRREGVNNEQFF. In nucleotides, the CDR3 is TGCGCCAGCAGTGTCCGGCGGGAGGGCGTTAACAATGAGCAGTTCTTC.

The chain links TRBV6-5 to TRBJ2-7, with 8 nucleotides matching TRBD2. CDR1 MNHEY and CDR2 SVGAGI come from the germline V gene. V trimming: 6 bases; J trimming: 2 bases; junction bases outside the gene matches: 6. The CDR3 length is 14 residues. CDR3 amino acids: CASRTVAGTYEQYF. In DNA, the CDR3 is TGTGCCAGCAGAACAGTAGCGGGGACCTACGAGCAGTACTTC.

The gene calls are TRBV4-1 and TRBJ1-1; D ambiguous. The V gene lost 1 base and the J gene lost 1 base, with 13 bases spanning the gap. Germline CDR1 is MGHRA and CDR2 is YSYEKL. The CDR3 is 16 amino acids. CDR3 sequence: CASSQVQRSGNTEAFF. The CDR3 bases are TGCGCCAGCAGCCAAGTGCAACGGTCGGGGAACACTGAAGCTTTCTTT.

The CDR3 protein is CASSLGQNYGYTF. CDR3 bases: TGTGCCAGCAGCCTTGGACAGAACTATGGCTACACCTTC. The chain employs TRBV9 and TRBJ1-2; D perhaps matches TRBD1 (6 bases). The CDR3 is 13 amino acids. Germline CDR1 SGDLS, CDR2 YYNGEE. V dropped 4 bases and J dropped 2 bases, with 9 bases sitting between them.

This chain connects TRBV27 to TRBJ1-2; unclear D gene. From germline, CDR1 is MNHEY and CDR2 SMNVEV (reference sequence). V shed 4 bases and J shed 4 bases, with 13 bases lying between them. There are 14 residues in the CDR3. The CDR3 DNA sequence: TGTGCCAGCAGTTGGAGTGCGGCGACCTATGGCTACACCTTC. This translates into CASSWSAATYGYTF.

The V gene is TRBV11-2, the J gene TRBJ2-3; 11 bases agree with TRBD2. This CDR3 is 16 amino acids long. The V and J ends lost 5 bases and 0 bases, in that order; junction bases with no gene match: 4. CDR1 is SGHAT, CDR2 FQNNGV, per germline. The CDR3: CASSGRTSGSTDTQYF. In nucleotides, the CDR3 is TGTGCCAGCAGCGGGAGGACTAGCGGGAGCACAGATACGCAGTATTTT.

The chain is built from TRBV19 and TRBJ2-1; 11 nucleotides agree with TRBD2. The germline CDR1 and CDR2 sequences are LNHDA and SQIVND (reference sequence). The CDR3 spans 16 residues. With V trimmed by 6 bases and J by 6 bases, 10 bases remained unmatched. The chain's CDR3 is CASSPYLAGGRNEQFF. DNA of the CDR3: TGTGCCAGTAGCCCGTACTTAGCGGGAGGGCGCAATGAGCAGTTCTTC.

This chain uses TRBV25-1 with TRBJ1-1; D unresolved. CDR1 and CDR2 from the germline V gene are MGHDK and SYGVNS. V lost 3 bases and J 1 base, leaving 6 bases between the germline ends. The CDR3 spans 13 residues. DNA of the CDR3: TGTGCCAGCAGTGAGCCAGGGAACACTGAAGCTTTCTTT. It codes for CASSEPGNTEAFF. The full variable domain, completed using reference TRBV25-1 and TRBJ1-1, is EADIYQTPRYLVIGTGKKITLECSQTMGHDKMYWYQQDPGMELHLIHYSYGVNSTEKGDLSSESTVSRIRTEHFPLTLESARPSHTSQYLCASSEPGNTEAFFGQGTRLTVV.

The genes are TRBV5-1 and TRBJ2-7; 10 nucleotides align to TRBD2. Trimming removed 0 bases from V and 5 bases from J; junction bases left unmatched: 5. Germline V gene data show CDR1 as SGHRS and CDR2 as YFSETQ. The length of the CDR3 is 15 residues. CDR3 nucleotide sequence: TGCGCCAGCAGCTTGGAGGGTAGCGGGAGGAACGAGCAGTACTTC. It yields the protein CASSLEGSGRNEQYF. Full variable domain (outside the CDR3, taken from reference TRBV5-1 and TRBJ2-7): KAGVTQTPRYLIKTRGQQVTLSCSPISGHRSVSWYQQTPGQGLQFLFEYFSETQRNKGNFPGRFSGRQFSNSRSEMNVSTLELGDSALYLCASSLEGSGRNEQYFGPGTRLTVT.

The V gene is TRBV9, the J gene TRBJ2-1; TRBD2 aligns across 10 bases. The germline CDR1 and CDR2 sequences are SGDLS and YYNGEE. The CDR3 sequence is 15 residues long. V lost 3 bases to trimming and J lost 4 bases; unmatched junction nucleotides: 4. The CDR3 DNA is TGTGCCAGCAGCGGTAGCGGGAGGCCGTACAATGAGCAGTTCTTC. Translation gives CASSGSGRPYNEQFF.

The chain employs TRBV18 and TRBJ1-5; D not certain. The CDR3 has 13 amino acids. Per germline, CDR1 KGHSH and CDR2 LQKENI. Trimming left V 8 bases short and J 5 bases short, with 13 bases between. As DNA, the CDR3 is TGTGCCAGCACCGAAACGGTTTATCAGCCCCAGCATTTT. The encoded protein is CASTETVYQPQHF.

The rearrangement uses TRBV9 and TRBJ1-1; no firm D call. Germline CDR1 reads SGDLS; CDR2 reads YYNGEE. V dropped 0 bases and J dropped 4 bases, with 10 bases sitting between them. There are 14 residues in the CDR3. The DNA for the CDR3 is TGTGCCAGCAGCGTAGATTATAGAACCACTGAAGCTTTCTTT. Encoded protein: CASSVDYRTTEAFF.

The chain recombines TRBV29-1 with TRBJ1-1, with 7 nucleotides matching TRBD1. Per germline, CDR1 SQVTM and CDR2 ANQGSEA. The V and J ends lost 7 bases and 2 bases, in that order; junction bases with no gene match: 10. This CDR3 has 14 amino acids. This chain's CDR3 is CSGNPQGTNTEAFF. DNA of the CDR3: TGCAGCGGGAACCCACAGGGGACAAACACTGAAGCTTTCTTT.

The gene calls are TRBV6-6 and TRBJ1-5, with D perhaps TRBD1 (5 bases). The V end lost 4 bases, the J end lost 2 bases, and 15 bases lay between the germline ends. The CDR3 has 16 residues. Per germline, CDR1 MNHNY and CDR2 SVGAGI (reference sequence). Here the CDR3 reads CASSFGHLRGNQPQHF. The CDR3, as DNA: TGTGCCAGCAGTTTTGGACATCTCAGGGGCAATCAGCCCCAGCATTTT.